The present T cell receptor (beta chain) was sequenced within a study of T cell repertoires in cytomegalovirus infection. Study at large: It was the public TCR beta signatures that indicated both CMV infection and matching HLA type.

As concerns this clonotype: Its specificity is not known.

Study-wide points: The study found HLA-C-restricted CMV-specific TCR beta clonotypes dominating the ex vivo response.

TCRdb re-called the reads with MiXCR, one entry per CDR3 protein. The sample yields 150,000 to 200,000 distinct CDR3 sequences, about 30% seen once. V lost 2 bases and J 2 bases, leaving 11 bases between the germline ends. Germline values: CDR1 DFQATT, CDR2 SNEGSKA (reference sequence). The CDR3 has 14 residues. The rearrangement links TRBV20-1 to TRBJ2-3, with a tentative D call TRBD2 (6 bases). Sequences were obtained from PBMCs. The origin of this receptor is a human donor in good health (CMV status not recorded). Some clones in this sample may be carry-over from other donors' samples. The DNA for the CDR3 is TGCAGTGCTAGAACTAGCCTTTCCACAGATACGCAGTATTTT. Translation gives CSARTSLSTDTQYF.